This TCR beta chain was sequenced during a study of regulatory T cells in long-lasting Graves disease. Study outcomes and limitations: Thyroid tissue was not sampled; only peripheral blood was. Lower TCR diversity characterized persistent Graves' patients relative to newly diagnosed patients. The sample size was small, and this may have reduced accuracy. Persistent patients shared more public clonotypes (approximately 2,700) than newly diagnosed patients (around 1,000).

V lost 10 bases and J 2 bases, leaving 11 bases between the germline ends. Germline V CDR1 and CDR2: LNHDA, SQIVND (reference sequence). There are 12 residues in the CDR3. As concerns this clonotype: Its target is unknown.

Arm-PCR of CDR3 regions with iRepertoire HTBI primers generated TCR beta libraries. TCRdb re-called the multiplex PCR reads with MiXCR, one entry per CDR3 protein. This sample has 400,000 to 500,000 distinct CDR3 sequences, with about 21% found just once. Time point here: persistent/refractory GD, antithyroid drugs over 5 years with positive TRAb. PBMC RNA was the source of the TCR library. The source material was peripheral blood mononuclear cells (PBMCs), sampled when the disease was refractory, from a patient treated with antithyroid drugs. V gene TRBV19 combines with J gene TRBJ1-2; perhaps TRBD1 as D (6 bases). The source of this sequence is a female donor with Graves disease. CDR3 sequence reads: CATYQGNYGYTF. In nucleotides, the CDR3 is TGTGCCACCTACCAGGGGAACTATGGCTACACCTTC.